A single sample gave rise to the 32 T cell receptor beta chains below, sequenced in a study of blood T cell repertoires in COVID-19. Using immunoSEQ multiplex PCR, the repertoire was profiled, and TCRdb retains in-frame clones only, with some absent. Among over 50,000 clones listed, roughly 85% were seen once. Source material: peripheral blood. These TCRs come from a human donor in a cohort sampled during active COVID-19.

The chain is built from TRBV21-1 and TRBJ2-7; TRBD1 is the table's D call and was not checked against the DNA. TRBV21-1 is shown as a pseudogene. The CDR3 contains 16 residues. CDR3 nucleotides: TGTGCCAGCAGCCACACCCCGGACAGGGGGTTTGGGGAGCAGTACTTC. Amino acids: CASSHTPDRGFGEQYF.

V and J are TRBV7-2 and TRBJ2-5; 10 bases align to TRBD2. V lost 2 bases and J lost 7; bases outside the gene matches: 13. Germline CDR1 and CDR2: SGHTA and FQGNSA. The CDR3 consists of 17 residues. CDR3 DNA sequence: TGTGCCAGCAGCTTACAGTTCTCAGCGGGAGGGCTGGTGACCCAGTACTTC. Translated: CASSLQFSAGGLVTQYF.

This clone occurred once. This chain uses TRBV4-2 with TRBJ2-1; 13 positions match TRBD2. Germline V lookup: CDR1 LGHNA, CDR2 YNFKEQ. CDR3 length: 19 amino acids. V shed 11 bases, J shed 2 bases, and the junction held 18 bases outside the gene matches. Here the CDR3 reads CASRGAGTSGKSTYNEQFF. The DNA for the CDR3 is TGTGCCTCCCGGGGGGCCGGGACTAGCGGGAAGTCGACCTACAATGAGCAGTTCTTC.

This clone was seen more than once but under ten times. This sequence joins TRBV6-5 and TRBJ2-7; 8 bases line up with TRBD1. Germline trimming cut 5 bases from V and 3 bases from J; bases unmatched to any gene: 6. CDR1 and CDR2 (germline): MNHEY, SVGAGI. The CDR3 contains 14 residues. The CDR3 loop is CASSPGTGLYEQYF. The CDR3 DNA is TGTGCCAGCAGTCCAGGGACAGGTCTCTACGAGCAGTACTTC.

This rearrangement joins TRBV11-3 to TRBJ2-1; TRBD2 matches 8 bases. The CDR3 sequence is 17 residues long. Trimming at V came to 5 bases and at J to 2 bases, leaving 11 bases not matched to a gene. CDR1 is SGHNT, CDR2 YENEEA, per germline. The CDR3 nucleotides are TGTGCCAGCAGCCCACGGGGGGGTGGAGGGGCCTACAATGAGCAGTTCTTC. It specifies CASSPRGGGGAYNEQFF.

The chain combines TRBV5-1 with TRBJ1-1; D unresolved. This CDR3 region has 17 residues. The germline V and J ends were trimmed by 7 bases and 1 base, with 23 bases remaining between them. Looked up from germline, CDR1 is SGHRS and CDR2 is YFSETQ. The DNA of the CDR3 is TGCGCCAGCGTAAGTGGGCAGGAATGGTATGGGAACACTGAAGCTTTCTTT. It translates to CASVSGQEWYGNTEAFF.

The V call is TRBV5-1, the J call TRBJ2-7; 8 bases align to TRBD1. The germline CDR1 and CDR2 sequences are SGHRS and YFSETQ. The J segment lost 4 bases and the V segment lost 4 bases, leaving 13 bases of the junction unmatched. There are 16 residues in the CDR3. The CDR3 protein is CASSRSSGQGGYEQYF. CDR3 sequence (DNA): TGCGCCAGCAGCCGCTCGTCTGGACAGGGTGGGTACGAGCAGTACTTC.

The chain recombines TRBV21-1 with TRBJ1-5. TRBV21-1 is a pseudogene. This CDR3 has 16 amino acids. This CDR3 is CASSKRRRGHNQPQHF. The CDR3 region has the DNA TGTGCCAGCAGCAAACGCCGGAGGGGTCACAATCAGCCCCAGCATTTT.

The rearrangement links TRBV5-5 to TRBJ2-7; D is possibly TRBD1 (6 bases). V lost 4 bases, J lost 3 bases, and 11 bases lay in between. The CDR3 has 13 amino acids. Germline CDR1 SGHKS, CDR2 YYEKEE (reference sequence). CDR3 residues: CASSLTGGYEQYF. The CDR3 DNA is TGTGCCAGCAGCCTGACAGGCGGCTACGAGCAGTACTTC.

The J gene is TRBJ1-5, the V gene TRBV7-8, with TRBD1 matching 8 bases. The V segment lost 3 bases and the J segment 4 bases; nucleotides outside the gene matches: 2. This CDR3 has 14 residues. From germline, CDR1 is SGHVS and CDR2 FQNEAQ. The CDR3 spells CASSFDRGNQPQHF. DNA of the CDR3: TGTGCCAGCAGCTTTGACAGGGGAAATCAGCCCCAGCATTTT.

The rearrangement links TRBV7-8 to TRBJ2-7; 8 bases line up with TRBD2. V shed 7 bases, J shed 3 bases, and the junction held 23 bases outside the gene matches. The CDR3 contains 19 residues. CDR1 and CDR2 from the germline V gene are SGHVS and FQNEAQ. CDR3 DNA sequence: TGTGCCAGCAACCCCTTGAGACTAGCGATCCGCGAGAGGGGCTACGAGCAGTACTTC. Protein: CASNPLRLAIRERGYEQYF.

The gene calls are TRBV29-1 and TRBJ1-1, with 7 nucleotides matching TRBD1. CDR3 size: 14 residues. The germline V gene has CDR1 SQVTM and CDR2 ANQGSEA. V shed 6 bases and J 6 bases; nucleotides not matched to a gene: 13. CDR3 in DNA: TGCAGCGTCCTCTTGGGGACAGTGACATCTGAAGCTTTCTTT. This gives the protein CSVLLGTVTSEAFF.

V and J are TRBV7-2 and TRBJ2-2; D ambiguous. Trimming removed 5 bases at V and 2 bases at J, with 12 bases between. Germline V lookup: CDR1 SGHTA, CDR2 FQGNSA. There are 15 residues in the CDR3. The CDR3 loop is CASSERPGNTGELFF. In nucleotides, the CDR3 is TGTGCCAGCAGCGAACGGCCAGGAAACACCGGGGAGCTGTTTTTT. Complete variable domain (other parts from reference TRBV7-2 and TRBJ2-2): GAGVSQSPSNKVTEKGKDVELRCDPISGHTALYWYRQSLGQGLEFLIYFQGNSAPDKSGLPSDRFSAERTGGSVSTLTIQRTQQEDSAVYLCASSERPGNTGELFFGEGSRLTVL.

At least ten counts were recorded for this clone. This sample also contains other DNA sequences that code for the same CDR3. Here the CDR3 DNA reads TGTGCCAGCAGTTTACAGGGGAACACCGGGGAGCTGTTTTTT. Its translation is CASSLQGNTGELFF. The rearrangement joins TRBV28 to TRBJ2-2; tentatively, D is TRBD1 (5 bases). There are 14 residues in the CDR3. V was cut by 2 bases and J by 1 base, with 5 bases left in between. Germline V gene lookup returns CDR1 MDHEN and CDR2 SYDVKM.

In its sample, this clone was seen once. The rearrangement joins TRBV5-1 to TRBJ2-5; TRBD2 matches 13 bases. The CDR3 covers 16 residues. Germline V CDR1 and CDR2: SGHRS, YFSETQ. Trimming cost V 4 bases and J 5 bases; bases outside gene matches: 8. CDR3 loop: CASSPRLAGGGETQYF. CDR3 in DNA: TGCGCCAGCAGCCCCCGACTAGCGGGGGGAGGGGAGACCCAGTACTTC.

The count of this clone is one. The gene calls are TRBV18 and TRBJ1-5, with TRBD1 matching 8 bases. The CDR3 has 16 amino acids. CDR1 is KGHSH, CDR2 LQKENI, per germline. J was trimmed by 3 bases and V by 3 bases; bases with no gene match: 7. The CDR3 region has the DNA TGTGCCAGCTCACCTTCGACAGGGGTGACCAATCAGCCCCAGCATTTT. Its translation: CASSPSTGVTNQPQHF.

The chain recombines TRBV10-1 with TRBJ2-1, with D possibly being TRBD1 (5 bases). The CDR3 totals 14 residues. The germline V gene has CDR1 WNHNN and CDR2 SYGVQD (reference sequence). V was shortened by 0 bases and J by 9 bases, with 12 bases between the two germline ends. CDR3 sequence: CASSESHRWSEQFF. The CDR3 coding sequence is TGCGCCAGCAGTGAGTCGCACAGGTGGAGTGAGCAGTTCTTC.

A word on this clone: This CDR3 is also generated by other DNA sequences in the sample. The V call is TRBV7-9, the J call TRBJ2-7; TRBD2 matches at 7 bases. CDR3 size: 14 residues. V gave up 1 base and J gave up 2 bases; unmatched junction bases: 2. CDR1 is SEHNR and CDR2 is FQNEAQ in the germline V gene (reference sequence). CDR3 loop: CASSLVAGAYEQYF. The DNA of the CDR3 is TGTGCCAGCAGCTTAGTCGCGGGAGCCTACGAGCAGTACTTC.

V is TRBV5-1 and J is TRBJ1-5; D ambiguous. The CDR3 is made up of 15 amino acids. Germline V gene lookup returns CDR1 SGHRS and CDR2 YFSETQ. Trimming took off 4 bases at V and 3 bases at J, with 14 bases between the two ends. The CDR3 region has the DNA TGCGCCAGCAGCGCTACATCGGGGATCAATCAGCCCCAGCATTTT. It is translated as CASSATSGINQPQHF.

The chain links TRBV7-9 to TRBJ2-1, with 8 nucleotides matching TRBD1. The ends lost 7 bases at V and 10 bases at J; junction bases unmatched: 9. Germline V gene lookup returns CDR1 SEHNR and CDR2 FQNEAQ (reference sequence). This CDR3 comprises 13 residues. The CDR3 sequence: CASTPGQAGEQFF. CDR3 in DNA: TGTGCCAGCACCCCGGGACAGGCTGGAGAGCAGTTCTTC.

This sequence joins TRBV2 and TRBJ1-6, with 7 positions matching TRBD1. Per the germline V gene, CDR1 is SNHLY and CDR2 is FYNNEI. V lost 7 bases and J lost 0; bases outside the gene matches: 6. CDR3 size: 16 residues. The CDR3 nucleotides read TGTGCCAGCACCCTGGACAGGAGCTCCTATAATTCACCCCTCCACTTT. The encoded protein is CASTLDRSSYNSPLHF.

The V gene is TRBV5-1, the J gene TRBJ2-4; perhaps TRBD1 as D (6 bases). The length of the CDR3 is 15 residues. Germline lookup yields CDR1 SGHRS and CDR2 YFSETQ. Trimming cost V 2 bases and J 4 bases, with 13 bases left between them. The CDR3 is CASSLTTGSKNIQYF. In nucleotides, the CDR3 is TGCGCCAGCAGCTTAACGACAGGCTCTAAAAACATTCAGTACTTC.

The chain is built from TRBV6-1 and TRBJ1-6; perhaps TRBD1 as D (5 bases). CDR3 length: 15 amino acids. The V gene lost 3 bases and the J gene lost 8 bases, with 14 bases spanning the gap. Germline lookup yields CDR1 MNHNS and CDR2 SASEGT. CDR3 in amino acids: CASSEGGKVYSPLHF. The DNA of the CDR3 is TGTGCCAGCAGTGAGGGGGGTAAGGTTTATTCACCCCTCCACTTT.

The chain is built from TRBV6-1 and TRBJ1-1; D call uncertain. The V end was cut by 3 bases, the J end by 3 bases, with 5 bases between. The CDR3 loop spans 12 amino acids. Germline assignment: CDR1 MNHNS and CDR2 SASEGT. The CDR3 sequence is CASSESYTEAFF. The CDR3 nucleotides read TGTGCCAGCAGTGAGTCGTACACTGAAGCTTTCTTT.

The V call is TRBV19, the J call TRBJ2-3; tentatively, D is TRBD2 (6 bases). This CDR3 spans 16 amino acids. Deletions cut 4 bases from V and 3 bases from J, with 17 bases between. Germline values: CDR1 LNHDA, CDR2 SQIVND (reference sequence). The CDR3 here is CASSTSGGLWTDTQYF. CDR3 coding DNA: TGTGCCAGTAGTACCTCCGGGGGTTTATGGACAGATACGCAGTATTTT.

CDR3 sequence: CASSSRGDEQFF. The CDR3 DNA reads TGTGCCAGCAGTTCCCGGGGTGATGAGCAGTTCTTC. The chain links TRBV7-9 to TRBJ2-1, with D maybe TRBD2 (5 bases). This CDR3 spans 12 amino acids. CDR1 is SEHNR, CDR2 FQNEAQ, per germline (reference sequence). Trimming took off 6 bases at V and 8 bases at J, with 11 bases between the two ends.

This chain uses TRBV4-1 with TRBJ2-1; 8 positions agree with TRBD2. Germline CDR1 reads MGHRA; CDR2 reads YSYEKL. The CDR3 spans 17 residues. The V gene end was trimmed by 4 bases and the J gene end by 8 bases; junction bases not matched to a gene: 16. The CDR3 here is CASSPGLALNFKDEQFF. The CDR3, as DNA: TGCGCCAGCAGCCCTGGACTAGCCTTGAACTTTAAGGATGAGCAGTTCTTC.

This chain joins TRBV7-2 and TRBJ1-5; D possibly corresponds to TRBD1 (5 bases). The V gene lost 2 bases and the J gene lost 2 bases, with 13 bases spanning the gap. Germline V gene data show CDR1 as SGHTA and CDR2 as FQGNSA. The CDR3 runs 16 residues. The CDR3 spells CASSLKGTAGNQPQHF. Here the CDR3 DNA reads TGTGCCAGCAGCTTAAAAGGGACTGCTGGCAATCAGCCCCAGCATTTT.

The chain couples TRBV6-5 to TRBJ2-5; possibly TRBD1 for D (6 bases). The V gene's germline CDR1 is MNHEY and CDR2 SVGAGI. V was shortened by 6 bases and J by 1 base, with 12 bases between the two germline ends. CDR3 size: 14 residues. Written as DNA, the CDR3 is TGTGCCAGCAGATCACAGGGAAGCCAAGAGACCCAGTACTTC. This gives the protein CASRSQGSQETQYF.

V gene TRBV7-2 combines with J gene TRBJ2-3; 7 bases are shared with TRBD2. CDR1 is SGHTA, CDR2 FQGNSA, per germline. The CDR3 extends over 14 amino acids. Trimming removed 7 bases from V and 6 bases from J; junction bases left unmatched: 10. The CDR3 is CASKWGGSGDTQYF. Written as DNA, the CDR3 is TGTGCCAGCAAGTGGGGCGGGAGTGGCGATACGCAGTATTTT. The full variable domain, completed using reference TRBV7-2 and TRBJ2-3, is GAGVSQSPSNKVTEKGKDVELRCDPISGHTALYWYRQSLGQGLEFLIYFQGNSAPDKSGLPSDRFSAERTGGSVSTLTIQRTQQEDSAVYLCASKWGGSGDTQYFGPGTRLTVL.

The chain combines TRBV6-4 with TRBJ2-3; TRBD1 might be the D (6 bases). Germline loops: CDR1 MRHNA, CDR2 SNTAGT. The CDR3 contains 14 residues. V was clipped by 6 bases and J by 0 bases, with 10 bases between them. The CDR3 nucleotides read TGTGCCAGCAGAAGTGGGGGCAGCACAGATACGCAGTATTTT. Protein product: CASRSGGSTDTQYF.

This sequence joins TRBV7-9 and TRBJ2-5, with D unclear. Deletions cut 3 bases from V and 2 bases from J, with 10 bases between. The CDR3 spans 14 residues. From germline, CDR1 is SEHNR and CDR2 FQNEAQ (reference sequence). CDR3: CASSFRQEQETQYF. CDR3 DNA sequence: TGTGCCAGCAGCTTCCGCCAGGAACAAGAGACCCAGTACTTC.